Shown below are 15 T cell receptor beta chains from a single sample sequenced in a study of neurological immune-mediated disorders. TCRdb ran MiXCR on the 5' RACE reads and lists one entry per CDR3 protein. The repertoire holds about 66,000 distinct CDR3 sequences, with nearly 3.5% as singletons. Specimen: PBMCs. The receptors were gathered from a man aged 40-50 years with multiple sclerosis.

This clonotype was recorded many times. The V gene is TRBV5-1, the J gene TRBJ2-3; no reliable D call. Per the germline V gene, CDR1 is SGHRS and CDR2 is YFSETQ. Trimming stripped 4 bases from V and 2 bases from J, with 8 bases between. The CDR3 sequence is 13 residues long. The CDR3 DNA sequence: TGCGCCAGCAGCGACGGAAACACAGATACGCAGTATTTT. This sequence encodes CASSDGNTDTQYF.

Many counts were recorded for this clonotype. The chain uses TRBV12-3 or TRBV12-4 and TRBJ2-7, with D possibly TRBD1 on 6 matching bases. Trimming cost V 5 bases and J 5 bases, with 10 bases left between them. The CDR3 length is 12 residues. In DNA, the CDR3 is TGTGCCAGCAGTCGAGGGGGAAACGAGCAGTACTTC. Residues: CASSRGGNEQYF.

This clonotype occurred many times. The rearrangement joins TRBV19 to TRBJ2-2; TRBD1 matches at 7 bases. The CDR3 runs 17 residues. V was pared by 6 bases and J by 6 bases, with 16 bases of the junction left unmatched. Germline CDR1 reads LNHDA; CDR2 reads SQIVND (reference sequence). Here the CDR3 reads CASRGQKKTSGPGELFF. In nucleotides, the CDR3 is TGTGCCAGTAGGGGACAGAAAAAAACATCGGGGCCCGGGGAGCTGTTTTTT.

This clonotype was recorded many times. This chain uses TRBV5-1 with TRBJ2-7; 8 bases align to TRBD1. V was clipped by 2 bases and J by 3 bases; unmatched bases: 10. The CDR3 is 16 amino acids. Germline loops: CDR1 SGHRS, CDR2 YFSETQ. The CDR3 nucleotides are TGCGCCAGCAGCTTTGGACAGGGCCTATATCTCTACGAGCAGTACTTC. Protein sequence: CASSFGQGLYLYEQYF.

This clonotype was seen repeatedly, ten times or more. V usage is TRBV7-2 and J usage is TRBJ2-1, with TRBD2 identical over 9 bases. The CDR3 contains 16 residues. CDR1 is SGHTA, CDR2 FQGNSA, per germline. The J segment lost 0 bases and the V segment lost 5 bases, leaving 5 bases of the junction unmatched. CDR3 loop: CASSPSGASSYNEQFF. In DNA, the CDR3 is TGTGCCAGCAGCCCTAGCGGGGCTAGCTCCTACAATGAGCAGTTCTTC.

This clonotype came up many times. The chain employs TRBV7-8 and TRBJ2-7, with D possibly being TRBD1 (6 bases). Trimming left V 2 bases short and J 4 bases short, with 6 bases between. This CDR3 has 12 amino acids. Germline V gene lookup returns CDR1 SGHVS and CDR2 FQNEAQ. CDR3 sequence: CASSLQGYEQYF. The CDR3 region has the DNA TGTGCCAGCAGCTTACAGGGGTACGAGCAGTACTTC.

This clonotype was seen at least ten times. V gene TRBV5-1 combines with J gene TRBJ2-7; a possible D gene is TRBD2 (6 bases). CDR1 and CDR2 (germline): SGHRS, YFSETQ. Deletions cut 0 bases from V and 2 bases from J, with 12 bases between. This CDR3 comprises 15 residues. The CDR3 DNA reads TGCGCCAGCAGCTTGGACGGGACTTCCGCCTACGAGCAGTACTTC. As protein: CASSLDGTSAYEQYF.

Many counts were recorded for this clonotype. The genes are TRBV5-8 and TRBJ2-5, with 14 bases lining up with TRBD2. CDR3 length: 15 amino acids. V shed 3 bases and J 5 bases; nucleotides not matched to a gene: 3. Germline lookup yields CDR1 SGHTS and CDR2 YDEGEE. For the CDR3, the DNA is TGTGCCAGCAGCTCGGGACTAGCGGGGGCGGAGACCCAGTACTTC. Translated, it gives CASSSGLAGAETQYF. Filled out from reference TRBV5-8 and TRBJ2-5, the complete variable domain reads EAGVTQSPTHLIKTRGQQATLRCSPISGHTSVYWYQQALGLGLQFLLWYDEGEERNRGNFPPRFSGRQFPNYSSELNVNALELEDSALYLCASSSGLAGAETQYFGPGTRLLVL.

The chain is built from TRBV18 and TRBJ1-1, with unresolved D. This CDR3 spans 13 amino acids. Germline values: CDR1 KGHSH, CDR2 LQKENI. V shed 5 bases and J shed 0 bases, with 7 bases lying between them. This CDR3 reads CASSNSLNTEAFF. DNA of the CDR3: TGTGCCAGCTCAAACAGTCTGAACACTGAAGCTTTCTTT.

At least ten counts were recorded for this clonotype. This rearrangement joins TRBV20-1 to TRBJ1-6; D might be TRBD1 (5 bases). V shed 6 bases and J shed 5 bases, with 20 bases lying between them. Germline assignment: CDR1 DFQATT and CDR2 SNEGSKA (reference sequence). The CDR3 contains 16 residues. CDR3 coding DNA: TGCAGTGCCCGTCCCCCGGGGGGTCTAAATAATTCACCCCTCCACTTT. This encodes CSARPPGGLNNSPLHF.

This clonotype was detected ten times or more. This chain joins TRBV5-1 and TRBJ2-2; 8 nucleotides agree with TRBD1. V was pared by 4 bases and J by 3 bases, with 2 bases of the junction left unmatched. CDR3 length equals 14 residues. Germline CDR1 and CDR2: SGHRS and YFSETQ. DNA of the CDR3: TGCGCCAGCAGCCCGGACAGGGACACCGGGGAGCTGTTTTTT. Translated: CASSPDRDTGELFF.

This clonotype was counted ten times or more. The rearrangement links TRBV12-3 or TRBV12-4 to TRBJ1-1; 7 bases line up with TRBD1. The CDR3 is 15 amino acids. The V and J ends lost 7 bases and 2 bases, in that order; junction bases with no gene match: 10. The CDR3 DNA reads TGTGCCAGCACCTCTTGGACAGGTGAAAACACTGAAGCTTTCTTT. Its protein is CASTSWTGENTEAFF.

There are a few counts of this clonotype. V and J are TRBV6-5 and TRBJ1-2, with D uncertain. The CDR3 sequence is 17 residues long. The ends were cut back, 0 bases at V and 4 bases at J, with 18 bases in the middle. Looked up from germline, CDR1 is MNHEY and CDR2 is SVGAGI. CDR3 bases: TGTGCCAGCAGTTACTCAGTTTGGGGAAGGATTGTCTATGGCTACACCTTC. It yields the protein CASSYSVWGRIVYGYTF.

This clonotype was recorded many times. V and J are TRBV5-6 and TRBJ2-5, with 7 bases that match TRBD2. The CDR3 length is 18 residues. The junction had 16 bases not matched to a gene; V was cut back by 3 bases and J by 2 bases. The germline gives CDR1 SGHDT, CDR2 YYEEEE. CDR3 region: CASSSPANAGVAQETQYF. CDR3 nucleotide sequence: TGTGCCAGCAGCTCCCCAGCCAACGCGGGAGTGGCGCAAGAGACCCAGTACTTC.

This clonotype came up many times. The chain combines TRBV12-3 or TRBV12-4 with TRBJ2-1, with 11 bases aligning to TRBD1. The CDR3 has 17 residues. The trim removed 5 bases at V and 5 bases at J, leaving 11 bases unmatched. CDR3 amino acids: CASSGRDRGFPHNEQFF. In DNA form, the CDR3 reads TGTGCCAGCAGTGGCCGGGACAGGGGGTTTCCCCACAATGAGCAGTTCTTC.